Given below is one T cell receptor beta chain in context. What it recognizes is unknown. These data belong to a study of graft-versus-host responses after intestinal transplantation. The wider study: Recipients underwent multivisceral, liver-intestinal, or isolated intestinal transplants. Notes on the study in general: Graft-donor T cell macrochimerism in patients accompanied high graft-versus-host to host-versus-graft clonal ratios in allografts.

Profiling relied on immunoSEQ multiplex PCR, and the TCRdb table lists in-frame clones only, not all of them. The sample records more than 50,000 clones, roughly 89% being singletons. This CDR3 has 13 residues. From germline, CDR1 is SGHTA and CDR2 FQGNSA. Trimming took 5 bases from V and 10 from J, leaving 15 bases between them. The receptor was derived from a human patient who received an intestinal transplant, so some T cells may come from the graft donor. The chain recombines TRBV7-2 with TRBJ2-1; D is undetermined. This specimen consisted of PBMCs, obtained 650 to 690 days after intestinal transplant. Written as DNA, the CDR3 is TGTGCCAGCAGCCTGGTGGGCCATGGGGAGCAGTTCTTC. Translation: CASSLVGHGEQFF. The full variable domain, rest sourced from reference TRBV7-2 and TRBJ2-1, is GAGVSQSPSNKVTEKGKDVELRCDPISGHTALYWYRQSLGQGLEFLIYFQGNSAPDKSGLPSDRFSAERTGGSVSTLTIQRTQQEDSAVYLCASSLVGHGEQFFGPGTRLTVL.